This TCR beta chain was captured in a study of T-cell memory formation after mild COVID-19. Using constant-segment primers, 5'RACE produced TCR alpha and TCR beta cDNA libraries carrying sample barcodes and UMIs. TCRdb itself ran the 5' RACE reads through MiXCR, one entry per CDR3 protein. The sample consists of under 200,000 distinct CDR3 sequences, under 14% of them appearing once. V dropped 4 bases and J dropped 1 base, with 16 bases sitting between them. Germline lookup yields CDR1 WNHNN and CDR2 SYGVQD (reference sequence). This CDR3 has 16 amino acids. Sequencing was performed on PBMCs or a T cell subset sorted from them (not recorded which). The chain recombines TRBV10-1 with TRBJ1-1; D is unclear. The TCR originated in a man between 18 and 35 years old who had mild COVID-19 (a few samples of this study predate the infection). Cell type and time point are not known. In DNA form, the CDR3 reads TGCGCCAGCAGTGCGAACCCTGCGAGGGCGAACACTGAAGCTTTCTTT. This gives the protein CASSANPARANTEAFF.